This T cell receptor beta chain was recovered during a study of PD-L1 blockade in urothelial cancer. The wider study: Of about 30 patients, about 24 were males with bladder-origin urothelial cancer. Of prior chemotherapy regimens, patients had received between 0 and 3. Blood samples had a median of approximately 150,000 T cells.

The data were produced by immunoSEQ multiplex PCR, yet TCRdb's version contains in-frame clones alone and is incomplete. The repertoire includes about 86,000 clones, more than 75% of them detected once, and approximately 15% sits in the top ten. Specified time point: pretreatment peripheral blood. Patients each gave 1 to 8 samples, pretreatment and on-treatment. This TCR derives from a man aged 60 to 69 with urothelial cancer. The sample consisted of PBMCs, taken around atezolizumab (anti-PD-L1) treatment.

CDR3: CASSIAPGRLSNQPQHF. For the CDR3, the DNA is TGTGCCAGTAGTATAGCCCCGGGAAGGCTTAGCAATCAGCCCCAGCATTTT. The gene calls are TRBV19 and TRBJ1-5; D uncertain. Trimming cost V 1 base and J 0 bases, with 13 bases left between them. From germline, CDR1 is LNHDA and CDR2 SQIVND (reference sequence). The CDR3 is 17 residues long. Based on the CDR3 plus reference TRBV19 and TRBJ1-5, the full variable domain is DGGITQSPKYLFRKEGQNVTLSCEQNLNHDAMYWYRQDPGQGLRLIYYSQIVNDFQKGDIAEGYSVSREKKESFPLTVTSAQKNPTAFYLCASSIAPGRLSNQPQHFGDGTRLSIL.